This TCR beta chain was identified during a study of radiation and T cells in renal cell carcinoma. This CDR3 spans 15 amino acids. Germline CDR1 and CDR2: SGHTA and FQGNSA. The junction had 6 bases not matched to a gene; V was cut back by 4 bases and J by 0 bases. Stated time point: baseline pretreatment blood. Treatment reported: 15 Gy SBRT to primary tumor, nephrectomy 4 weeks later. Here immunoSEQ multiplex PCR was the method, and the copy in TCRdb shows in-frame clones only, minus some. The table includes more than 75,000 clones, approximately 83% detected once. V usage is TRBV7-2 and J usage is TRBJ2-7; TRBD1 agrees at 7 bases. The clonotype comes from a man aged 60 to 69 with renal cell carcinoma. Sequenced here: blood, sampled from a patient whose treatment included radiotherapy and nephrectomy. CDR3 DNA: TGTGCCAGCAGCTCCGGGACAGTTAGCTCCTACGAGCAGTACTTC. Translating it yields CASSSGTVSSYEQYF.